Below, one T cell receptor (beta chain) is given with its context. The sample originates from a study of shared clonotypes between healthy human individuals. Germline CDR1 and CDR2: ENHRY and SYGVKD. CDR3 length: 12 residues. Trimming removed 3 bases at V and 8 bases at J, with 10 bases between. Only in-frame clones appear in the TCRdb table, and some are missing; sequencing was by immunoSEQ multiplex PCR. The sample includes roughly 1,100,000 clones, roughly 80% seen only once; the top ten take about 1.5%. V gene TRBV10-3 combines with J gene TRBJ1-2; no reliable D call. Material: memory CD4+ T cells sorted from blood. Subset reported: CD45RA-negative fraction. The TCR sequence derives from a man aged 18 to 35 in good health. The CDR3 spells CAISEEGKGYTF. In DNA, the CDR3 is TGTGCCATCAGTGAAGAAGGTAAAGGCTACACCTTC.